This TCR beta chain stems from a study of PD-1 blockade in classical Hodgkin lymphoma. Study in general: Every 2 weeks, patients had 3 mg/kg nivolumab intravenously. Whole-study results and caveats: Baseline diversity resembling that of newly diagnosed patients was seen in complete responders. What caused the repertoire differences, perhaps disease activity or prior therapy, remains undefined.

CDR3 size: 19 residues. Germline assignment: CDR1 SGHAT and CDR2 FQNNGV. V lost 4 bases and J lost 1; bases outside the gene matches: 10. Clones were read by immunoSEQ multiplex PCR, and TCRdb kept only the in-frame ones, dropping some. In the table there are about 40,000 clones, about 82% of which are singletons. With regard to this clone: Its specificity is not known.

Each patient's relapse followed autologous stem cell transplantation, and brentuximab vedotin exposure varied. The sample was peripheral blood mononuclear cells (PBMCs), taken at baseline. The chain employs TRBV11-2 and TRBJ2-7; 16 bases fit TRBD2. This sequence was found in a human donor with classical Hodgkin lymphoma. The CDR3: CASSSLGTSGRAISYEQYF. The CDR3, as DNA: TGTGCCAGCAGCTCCCTAGGGACTAGCGGGAGGGCCATATCCTACGAGCAGTACTTC.